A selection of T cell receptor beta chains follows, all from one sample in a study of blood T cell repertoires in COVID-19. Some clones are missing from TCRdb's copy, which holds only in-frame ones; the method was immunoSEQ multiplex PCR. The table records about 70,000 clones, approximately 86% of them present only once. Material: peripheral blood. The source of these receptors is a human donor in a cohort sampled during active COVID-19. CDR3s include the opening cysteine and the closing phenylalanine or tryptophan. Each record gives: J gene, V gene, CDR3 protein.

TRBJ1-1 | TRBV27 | CASSPWTGGDTEAFF
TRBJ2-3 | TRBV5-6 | CASSLVSSPSTDTQYF
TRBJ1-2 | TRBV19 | CASKGLNYGYTF
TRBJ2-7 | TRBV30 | CAWSVPGRWEQYF
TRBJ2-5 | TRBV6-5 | CASSLAGDLQETQYF
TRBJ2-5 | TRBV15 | CATSPRTSGEETQYF
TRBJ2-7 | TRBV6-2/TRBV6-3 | CASSRISSGGPYEQYF
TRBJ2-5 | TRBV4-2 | CASSFSGGVNQETQYF
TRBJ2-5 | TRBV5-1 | CASSLAGEPEETQYF
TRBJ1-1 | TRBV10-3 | CAISAGGMNTEAFF
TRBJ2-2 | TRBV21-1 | CASNIRDRENTGELFF
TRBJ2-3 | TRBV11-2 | CASSVRLAGPNTDTQYF
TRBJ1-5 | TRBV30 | CAWAGTGGHQPQHF
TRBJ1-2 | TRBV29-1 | CSVVGQSYGYTF
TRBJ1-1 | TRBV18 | CASSPSGRGETEAFF
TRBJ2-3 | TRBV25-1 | CASRDRDSCPKYTQYF
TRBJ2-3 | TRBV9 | CASSVAYGTLITDTQYF
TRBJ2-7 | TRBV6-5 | CASSYSQGARWEQYF
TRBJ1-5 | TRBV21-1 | CASSKIGQPQHF
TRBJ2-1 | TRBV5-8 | CASSRASRRRGYRGNEQFF
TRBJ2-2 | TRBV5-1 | CASSLRATDTGELFF
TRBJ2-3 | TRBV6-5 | CASIGGADTQYF